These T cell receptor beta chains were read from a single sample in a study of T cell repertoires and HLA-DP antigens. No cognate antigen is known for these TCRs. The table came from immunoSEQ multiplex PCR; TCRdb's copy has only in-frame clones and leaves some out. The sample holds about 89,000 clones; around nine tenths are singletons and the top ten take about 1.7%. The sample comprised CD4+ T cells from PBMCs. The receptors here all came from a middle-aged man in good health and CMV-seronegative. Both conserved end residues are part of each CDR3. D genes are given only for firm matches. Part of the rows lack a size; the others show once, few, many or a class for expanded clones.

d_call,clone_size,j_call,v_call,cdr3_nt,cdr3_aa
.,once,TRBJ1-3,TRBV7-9,TGTGCCACCCCGGGGGGGGCCGGAAACACCATATATTTT,CATPGGAGNTIYF
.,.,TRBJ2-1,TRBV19,TGTGCCAGTAGTAACATCCGGAGCTCCTACAATGAGCAGTTCTTC,CASSNIRSSYNEQFF
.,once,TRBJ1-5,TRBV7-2,TGTGCCAGCAGCCCCCTCCACTCGGGGTCGGGGCCCCAGCATTTT,CASSPLHSGSGPQHF
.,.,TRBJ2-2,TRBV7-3,TGTGCCAGCAGGGACCAACGGGCCACCGGGGAGCTGTTTTTT,CASRDQRATGELFF
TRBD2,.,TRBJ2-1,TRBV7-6,TGTGCCAGCAGCTCATACGGGGGGGGCCAGGTTGAGCAGTTCTTC,CASSSYGGGQVEQFF
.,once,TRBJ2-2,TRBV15,TGTGCCACCAGCAGAGGAGCGGCAAACACCGAGGAGCTGTTTTTT,CATSRGAANTEELFF
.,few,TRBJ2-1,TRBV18,TGTGCCAGCTCAGCGGACAGTTACAATGAGCAGTTCTTC,CASSADSYNEQFF
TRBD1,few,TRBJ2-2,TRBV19,TGTGCCAGTGAGAACGACAGGGGGTGGACCGGGGAGCTGTTTTTT,CASENDRGWTGELFF
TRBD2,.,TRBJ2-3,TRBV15,TGTGCCACCAGCAGAGGCGGGAGGGCCGCGGATACGCAGTATTTT,CATSRGGRAADTQYF
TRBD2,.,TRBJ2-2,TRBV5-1,TGCGCCAGCAGCTTGGTAGCGGGGGTGGACACCGGGGAGCTGTTTTTT,CASSLVAGVDTGELFF
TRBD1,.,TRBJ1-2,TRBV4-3,TGCGCCAGCAGCCAGGGACAGAATTATGGCTACACCTTC,CASSQGQNYGYTF
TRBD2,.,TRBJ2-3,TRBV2,TGTGCCAGCAGGAGGGGGGGGAGCGGGAGAGGAACAGATACGCAGTATTTT,CASRRGGSGRGTDTQYF
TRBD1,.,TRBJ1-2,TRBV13,TGTGCCAGCAGCTCCCTAGGAGACCCGACAGGGGGCCTACAGGCTAACTATGGCTACACCTTC,CASSSLGDPTGGLQANYGYTF
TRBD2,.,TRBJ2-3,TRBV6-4,TGTGCCAGCAGTGACTCTGGGGTAGCGGGGGCCAAGGATACGCAGTATTTT,CASSDSGVAGAKDTQYF
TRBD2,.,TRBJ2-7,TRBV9,TGTGCCAGCAGCGTAGGAGCGGGGGGGCCGGACGAGCAGTACTTC,CASSVGAGGPDEQYF
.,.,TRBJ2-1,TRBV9,TGTGCCAGCAGCCTCAAGGGCGGGGGCGGAGATGAGCAGTTCTTC,CASSLKGGGGDEQFF
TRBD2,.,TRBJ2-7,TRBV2,TGTGCCAGCAGTAGACTAGCGGGGGGCTACGAGCAGTACTTC,CASSRLAGGYEQYF
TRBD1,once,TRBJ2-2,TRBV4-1,TGCGCCAGCAGCCGAGGACAGGGCGGAGTAGGAACCGGGGAGCTGTTTTTT,CASSRGQGGVGTGELFF
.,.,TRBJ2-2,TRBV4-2,TGTGCCAGCAGCCTCGGAGGGGGTCAGGTCACCGGGGAGCTGTTTTTT,CASSLGGGQVTGELFF
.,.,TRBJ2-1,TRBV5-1,TGCGCCAGCAGCCAGACCTTGACCGGCGATGAGCAGTTCTTC,CASSQTLTGDEQFF
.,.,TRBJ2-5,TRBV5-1,TGCGCCAGCAGCTTGACAGGGAGACAAGAGACCCAGTACTTC,CASSLTGRQETQYF
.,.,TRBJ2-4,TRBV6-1,TGTGCCAGCGAGGGGCTTGCCAAAAACATTCAGTACTTC,CASEGLAKNIQYF
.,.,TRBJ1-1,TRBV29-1,TGCAGCGCGACCCCGGGCGGGATTAGGAACACTGAAGCTTTCTTT,CSATPGGIRNTEAFF
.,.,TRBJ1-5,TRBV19,TGTGCCAGTAGTATCGGGTGGAGGGCCCAGGGGCCCCAGCATTTT,CASSIGWRAQGPQHF
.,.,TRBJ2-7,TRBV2,TGTGCCAGCAGCAGGGGATCGCTCGGAGAGCAGTACTTC,CASSRGSLGEQYF
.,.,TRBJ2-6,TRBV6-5,TGTGCCAGCAGCTTACAGGACCCTGGGGCCAACGTCCTGACTTTC,CASSLQDPGANVLTF
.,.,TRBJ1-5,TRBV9,TGTGCCAGCAGCGTAGAGGGGGGAAGTCAGCCCCAGCATTTT,CASSVEGGSQPQHF
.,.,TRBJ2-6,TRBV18,TGTGCCAGCTCACTAAACAGAGGGACCGGGGCCAACGTCCTGACTTTC,CASSLNRGTGANVLTF
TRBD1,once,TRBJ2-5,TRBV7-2,TGTGCCAGCAGCAAACAGACAGGGGGGGTAGAGACCCAGTACTTC,CASSKQTGGVETQYF
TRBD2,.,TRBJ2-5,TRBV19,TGTGCCAGTAGTATGCTCAGCGGGGGGAAAGAGACCCAGTACTTC,CASSMLSGGKETQYF
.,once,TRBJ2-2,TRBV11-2,TGTGCCAGCAGCCCGTGGTCGGCCCTAAACACCGGGGAGCTGTTTTTT,CASSPWSALNTGELFF
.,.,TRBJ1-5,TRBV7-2,TGTGCCAGCAGCTTAGCGGCGGGGGCCACTCAGCCCCAGCATTTT,CASSLAAGATQPQHF
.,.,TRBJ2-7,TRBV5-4,TGTGCCAGCAGCACCCCCGGGAGAGTAGTTCCATACGAGCAGTACTTC,CASSTPGRVVPYEQYF
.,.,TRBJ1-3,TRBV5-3,TGTGCCAGAAGCTCAGGGGTTAGAGGAAACACCATATATTTT,CARSSGVRGNTIYF
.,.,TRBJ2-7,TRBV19,TGTGCCAGTAGACCATCCCAGGGGACCTACGAGCAGTACTTC,CASRPSQGTYEQYF
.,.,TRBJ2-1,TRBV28,TGTGCCAGCAATCAGGGATCGCCGTTGGATGAGCAGTTCTTC,CASNQGSPLDEQFF
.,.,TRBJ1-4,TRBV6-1,TGTGCCAGCAGGGTTACAGGGTCCTATAATGAAAAACTGTTTTTT,CASRVTGSYNEKLFF
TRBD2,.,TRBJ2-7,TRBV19,TGTGCCAGTAGTTCCGGGACTAGCGGGCTCTACGAGCAGTACTTC,CASSSGTSGLYEQYF
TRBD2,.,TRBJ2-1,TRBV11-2,TGTGCCAGCAGCTTACGGCCTAGCGGGATACGTGAGCAGTTCTTC,CASSLRPSGIREQFF
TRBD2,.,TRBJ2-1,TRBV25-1,TGTGCCAGCAGTCCCACGCGGGGGGACTCCTACAATGAGCAGTTCTTC,CASSPTRGDSYNEQFF
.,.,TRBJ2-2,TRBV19,TGTGCCAGTAGCGGCGTAGGAGGGGAGCGCGGCGGGGAGCTGTTTTTT,CASSGVGGERGGELFF
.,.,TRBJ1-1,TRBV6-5,TGTGCCAGCAAGATCAGGGTACCGAACACTGAAGCTTTCTTT,CASKIRVPNTEAFF
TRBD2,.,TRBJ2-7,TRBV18,TGTGCCAGCTCACCAGGGGGTAGCGGGATATCCTACGAGCAGTACTTC,CASSPGGSGISYEQYF
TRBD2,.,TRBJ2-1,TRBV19,TGTGCCAGTAGTTCCCTTAGCGGGATCTCCTACAATGAGCAGTTCTTC,CASSSLSGISYNEQFF
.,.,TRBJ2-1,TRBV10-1,TGCGCCAGCAGTGGGCGACAGAGCAGCGGCGGTGAGCAGTTCTTC,CASSGRQSSGGEQFF
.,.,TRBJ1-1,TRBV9,TGTGCCAGCAGCGTAGGATGGGCAGATAGGACTGAAGCTTTCTTT,CASSVGWADRTEAFF
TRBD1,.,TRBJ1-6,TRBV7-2,TGTGCCAGCAGTCACGGCGGGGGGACAGGGTTCCCACCCCTCCACTTT,CASSHGGGTGFPPLHF
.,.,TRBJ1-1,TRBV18,TGTGCCAGCTCACGTTCCGAGAACACTGAAGCTTTCTTT,CASSRSENTEAFF
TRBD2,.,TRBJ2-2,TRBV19,TGTGCCACCGTGGGAGGACTAGCGGGAGCCGGGGAGCTGTTTTTT,CATVGGLAGAGELFF
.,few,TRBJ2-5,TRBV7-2,TGTGCCAGCAGCCGCACCGTAGAGACCCAGTACTTC,CASSRTVETQYF
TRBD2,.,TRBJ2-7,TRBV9,TGTGCCAGCAGCGTAGGAAATAGCGGGAGATACGAGCAGTACTTC,CASSVGNSGRYEQYF
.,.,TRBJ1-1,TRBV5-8,TGTGCCAGCAGCACCAGGGATGCGAACACTGAAGCTTTCTTT,CASSTRDANTEAFF
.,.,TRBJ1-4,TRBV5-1,TGCGCCAGCAGCTTGGGTCCAGGGCAGACTAATGAAAAACTGTTTTTT,CASSLGPGQTNEKLFF
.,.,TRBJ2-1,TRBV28,TGTGCCAGCAGTTTAAGGACGGTTAACAATGAGCAGTTCTTC,CASSLRTVNNEQFF
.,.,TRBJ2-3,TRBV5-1,TGCGCCAGCAGCCCGCCGAGTGATACGCAGTATTTT,CASSPPSDTQYF